This TCR beta chain originates from a study of cytomegalovirus exposure and HLA in healthy donors. The CDR3 is made up of 14 amino acids. Per the germline V gene, CDR1 is WSHSY and CDR2 is SAAADI. V lost 6 bases and J lost 4, with 15 bases in between. On this clone: The antigen is unknown.

The study's findings and limits: A few of the chains that were CMV-associated were confirmed in vitro to be specific for CMV antigens. Immune exposure was documented only through CMV serostatus.

It was with 60 Vbeta and 13 Jbeta primers that the PCR ran. Sequencing was performed with immunoSEQ multiplex PCR; in TCRdb, only in-frame clones are kept and a portion is missing. The data show fewer than 90,000 clones, approximately 80% seen once. The sequence was obtained from a man aged 25-45 years in good health and CMV-seronegative. Sequencing used PBMCs. This chain connects TRBV10-2 to TRBJ1-1; maybe TRBD1 (5 bases). In DNA, the CDR3 is TGCGCCAGCAGATCGCGGGGGAGCGGCACTGAAGCTTTCTTT. Protein: CASRSRGSGTEAFF.